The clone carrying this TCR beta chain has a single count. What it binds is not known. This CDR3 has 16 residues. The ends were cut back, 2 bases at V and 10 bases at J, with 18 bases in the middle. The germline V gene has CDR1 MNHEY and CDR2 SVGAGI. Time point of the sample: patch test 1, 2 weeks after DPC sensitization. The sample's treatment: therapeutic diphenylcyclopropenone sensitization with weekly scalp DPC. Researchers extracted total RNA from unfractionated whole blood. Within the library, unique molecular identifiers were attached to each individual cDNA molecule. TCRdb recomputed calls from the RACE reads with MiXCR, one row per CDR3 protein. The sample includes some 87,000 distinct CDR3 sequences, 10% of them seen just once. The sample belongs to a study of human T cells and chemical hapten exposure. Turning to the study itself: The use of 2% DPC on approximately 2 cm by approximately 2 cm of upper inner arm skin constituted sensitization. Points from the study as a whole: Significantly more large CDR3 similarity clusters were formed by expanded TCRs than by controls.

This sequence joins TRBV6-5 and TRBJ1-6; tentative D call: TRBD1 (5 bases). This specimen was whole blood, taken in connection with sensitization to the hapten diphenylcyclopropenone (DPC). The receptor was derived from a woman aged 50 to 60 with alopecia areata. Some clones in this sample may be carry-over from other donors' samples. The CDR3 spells CASSYEAQGWGSPLHF. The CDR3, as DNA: TGTGCCAGCAGTTACGAGGCCCAGGGATGGGGATCACCCCTCCACTTT.